This T cell receptor beta chain was sequenced in a study of persistence of HIV-infected CD4 T cells. Overlapping HIV-1 Gag 15-mer peptides at 0.85 to 1 ug per peptide per mL were used. Memory cells lacking CD40L and CD69 with high CD45RO were sorted. Suppressive ART was started during chronic HIV-1 infection in these adults. Of note for this clone: What it binds is unknown.

The CDR3 consists of 13 residues. The germline V gene encodes CDR1 MNHNY and CDR2 SVGAGI (reference sequence). V was trimmed by 7 bases and J by 0 bases, leaving 7 bases between them. Sequencing used immunoSEQ version 4 in survey mode. Repertoires were generated with immunoSEQ multiplex PCR, while TCRdb's copy carries only in-frame clones and drops some. This sample yields about 64,000 clones, of which just under 75% are seen a single time; over 1.5% belongs to the top ten. The chain combines TRBV6-6 with TRBJ1-3; D is undetermined. This receptor was identified in an adult man with HIV who was CMV-seropositive. The starting material was CD4+ T cells sorted from PBMCs after roughly 20-hour stimulation, obtained from a patient who received antiretroviral therapy. The CDR3 is CASIGDSGNTIYF. In DNA form, the CDR3 reads TGTGCCAGCATTGGGGACTCTGGAAACACCATATATTTT.